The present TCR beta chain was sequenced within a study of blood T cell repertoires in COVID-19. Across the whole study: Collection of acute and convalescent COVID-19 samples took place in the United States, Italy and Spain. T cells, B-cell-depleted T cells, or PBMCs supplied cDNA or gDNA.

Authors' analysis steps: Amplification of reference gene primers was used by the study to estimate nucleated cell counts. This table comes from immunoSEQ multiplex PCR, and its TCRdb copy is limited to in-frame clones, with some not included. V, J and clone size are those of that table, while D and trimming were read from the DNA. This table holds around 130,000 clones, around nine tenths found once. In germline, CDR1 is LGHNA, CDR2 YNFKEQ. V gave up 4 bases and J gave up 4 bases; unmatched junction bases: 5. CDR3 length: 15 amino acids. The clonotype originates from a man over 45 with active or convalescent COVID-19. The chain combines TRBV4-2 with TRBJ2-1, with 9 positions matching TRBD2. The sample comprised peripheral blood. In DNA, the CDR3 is TGTGCCAGCAGCCCTGCGGGGGGGGTATACAATGAGCAGTTCTTC. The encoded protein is CASSPAGGVYNEQFF.